This entry lists 13 T cell receptor beta chains sequenced from one sample in a study of blood T cell repertoires in COVID-19. The assay was immunoSEQ multiplex PCR, and TCRdb's table has in-frame clones only and misses some. This table holds tens of thousands of clones, about 80% found once. The specimen was peripheral blood. Source of these receptors: an older woman with acute or convalescent COVID-19.

The chain joins TRBV2 to TRBJ1-1; D perhaps matches TRBD1 (5 bases). Trimming cost V 9 bases and J 0 bases, with 14 bases left between them. The germline CDR1 and CDR2 sequences are SNHLY and FYNNEI. This CDR3 has 14 amino acids. DNA of the CDR3: TGTGCCAGTAAGGCAGGGTTAGTGAACACTGAAGCTTTCTTT. As protein: CASKAGLVNTEAFF.

This chain connects TRBV19 to TRBJ1-6, with TRBD1 matching over 7 bases. V was pared by 7 bases and J by 8 bases, with 20 bases of the junction left unmatched. The length of the CDR3 is 18 residues. CDR1 and CDR2 from the germline V gene are LNHDA and SQIVND (reference sequence). The CDR3 reads CASNGRGKWVGRYSPLHF. CDR3 coding DNA: TGTGCCAGTAATGGCAGGGGGAAGTGGGTCGGTCGTTATTCACCCCTCCACTTT.

The rearrangement joins TRBV7-9 to TRBJ1-5; weak D call: TRBD1 (6 bases). The germline gives CDR1 SEHNR, CDR2 FQNEAQ (reference sequence). CDR3 length: 15 residues. The V and J ends lost 1 base and 6 bases respectively, with 13 bases between them. CDR3 sequence reads: CASSLEGGRVQPQHF. For the CDR3, the DNA is TGTGCCAGCAGCTTAGAGGGGGGGAGAGTTCAGCCCCAGCATTTT.

The CDR3 DNA is TGCGCCAGCAGTGAGAGGGCGGGAAGCCTGGCTTTCTTT. This translates into CASSERAGSLAFF. This chain joins TRBV10-1 and TRBJ1-1; D uncertain. Germline lookup yields CDR1 WNHNN and CDR2 SYGVQD (reference sequence). The CDR3 totals 13 residues. V gave up 2 bases and J gave up 11 bases, with 15 bases separating them.

This clone was observed once. V gene TRBV6-2 or TRBV6-3 combines with J gene TRBJ2-5, with 11 nucleotides matching TRBD2. CDR1 is MNHEY, CDR2 SVGEGT, per germline. J lost 4 bases, V lost 1 base, and 2 bases had no gene match. CDR3 length: 15 amino acids. The CDR3 DNA sequence: TGTGCCAGCAGTTACTTAGCGGGGGGGAGAGAGACCCAGTACTTC. The encoded protein is CASSYLAGGRETQYF.

This rearrangement joins TRBV5-1 to TRBJ1-2; D remains ambiguous. This CDR3 region has 14 residues. Germline V gene lookup returns CDR1 SGHRS and CDR2 YFSETQ. V was shortened by 3 bases and J by 6 bases, with 15 bases between the two germline ends. CDR3 loop: CASSYSGFEDGYTF. The CDR3 coding sequence is TGCGCCAGCAGCTATTCTGGGTTTGAGGATGGCTACACCTTC.

Only a few counts were recorded for this clone. This rearrangement joins TRBV13 to TRBJ1-1; D is perhaps TRBD1 (6 bases). The CDR3 consists of 14 residues. Looked up from germline, CDR1 is PRHDT and CDR2 is FYEKMQ (reference sequence). Deletions cut 2 bases from V and 4 bases from J, with 11 bases between. The CDR3 loop reads CASSLQGRATEAFF. The CDR3, as DNA: TGTGCCAGCAGCTTACAGGGGCGGGCCACTGAAGCTTTCTTT.

The V gene is TRBV15, the J gene TRBJ2-2; D gene ambiguous. There are 13 residues in the CDR3. Germline CDR1 reads LNHNV; CDR2 reads YYDKDF (reference sequence). Trimming cost V 6 bases and J 8 bases, with 13 bases left between them. CDR3 region: CATSSLPSGELFF. CDR3 in DNA: TGTGCCACCAGTAGTCTCCCTTCTGGGGAGCTGTTTTTT.

This rearrangement joins TRBV24-1 to TRBJ2-3; 10 nucleotides match TRBD1. Trimming at V came to 4 bases and at J to 9 bases, leaving 3 bases not matched to a gene. Per germline, CDR1 KGHDR and CDR2 SFDVKD. There are 13 residues in the CDR3. The CDR3 loop reads CATSDPGQGTQYF. The CDR3, as DNA: TGTGCCACCAGTGACCCGGGACAGGGGACGCAGTATTTT.

The V call is TRBV7-3, the J call TRBJ1-1; a possible D gene is TRBD1 (5 bases). The length of the CDR3 is 13 residues. The germline gives CDR1 SGHTA, CDR2 FQGTGA. Trimming left V 0 bases short and J 4 bases short, with 6 bases between. The CDR3 here is CASSLTGGTEAFF. The CDR3 nucleotides read TGTGCCAGCAGCTTAACCGGGGGCACTGAAGCTTTCTTT.

The genes are TRBV3-1 (or the pseudogene TRBV3-2) and TRBJ2-3, with 8 bases that match TRBD2. CDR3 length equals 15 residues. Germline values: CDR1 LGHDT, CDR2 YNNKEL (reference sequence). V trimming: 3 bases; J trimming: 5 bases; junction bases outside the gene matches: 7. The CDR3: CASSQAGGALDTQYF. CDR3 bases: TGTGCCAGCAGCCAGGCCGGGGGGGCGCTAGATACGCAGTATTTT.

The rearrangement links TRBV7-9 to TRBJ2-2, with D possibly matching TRBD2 (5 bases). The V gene lost 6 bases and the J gene lost 1 base, with 15 bases spanning the gap. The CDR3 sequence is 16 residues long. Germline V gene sequence: CDR1 SEHNR, CDR2 FQNEAQ (reference sequence). The CDR3 DNA reads as TGTGCCAGCAGTGTTGCTGGAGGTCTGAACACCGGGGAGCTGTTTTTT. The encoded protein is CASSVAGGLNTGELFF.

The CDR3 sequence is CARKPGLGSEQYF. CDR3 coding DNA: TGTGCCAGAAAGCCGGGACTGGGGAGCGAGCAGTACTTC. The rearrangement links TRBV2 to TRBJ2-7; D might be TRBD2 (6 bases). CDR1 is SNHLY and CDR2 is FYNNEI in the germline V gene. V was trimmed by 9 bases and J by 6 bases, leaving 18 bases between them. The CDR3 runs to 13 residues.